The next 9 T cell receptor beta chains were all read from a single sample in a study of molecular identifiers for immune sequencing clone quantification (dated by TCRdb to the late 2010s). Receptors were amplified or captured by PCR. The sequencer listed for this sample is NextSeq 500. TCRdb reprocessing: public reads trimmed at Q25 with fastp, clones called with MiXCR, in-frame beta chains kept. Each CDR3 protein appears once, grouped with its most common genes and DNA. The table for this sample lists some 580,000 distinct CDR3 sequences; about 25% of them were counted only once. The biggest ten clones account for 0.78% of the sample. Input material: naive CD8+ T cells from blood, with Jurkat cell RNA spiked in. The cell subset or site label, read with the paper, signifies: FACS-sorted CD8+CD4-CCR7+CD45RA+ naive T cells. These receptors were taken from a human donor in good health. Some libraries in this study had Jurkat cell RNA spiked in.

In its sample, this clonotype was seen many times. The chain combines TRBV20-1 with TRBJ1-5, with D possibly TRBD1 on 6 matching bases. The V and J ends lost 2 bases and 4 bases respectively, with 24 bases between them. CDR1 is DFQATT and CDR2 is SNEGSKA in the germline V gene (reference sequence). The CDR3 runs 18 residues. The CDR3 DNA sequence: TGCAGTGCTAGAAAACTTGGGGCCGGCAGGGGATCGAATCAGCCCCAGCATTTT. It translates to CSARKLGAGRGSNQPQHF.

The chain has TRBV13 and TRBJ2-3, with 16 bases aligning to TRBD2. Germline V gene lookup returns CDR1 PRHDT and CDR2 FYEKMQ (reference sequence). This CDR3 comprises 19 residues. V lost 5 bases, J lost 6 bases, and 14 bases stayed unmatched. CDR3 residues: CASSPTGTSGGAGMDTQYF. The CDR3 nucleotides are TGTGCCAGCAGCCCTACCGGGACTAGCGGGGGGGCGGGTATGGATACGCAGTATTTT.

A few counts support this clonotype. The V and J genes are TRBV5-1 and TRBJ2-1; 13 bases align to TRBD2. The CDR3 is made up of 14 amino acids. V shed 5 bases, J shed 8 bases, and the junction held 4 bases outside the gene matches. Germline CDR1 and CDR2: SGHRS and YFSETQ. The CDR3 here is CASSWTSGSDEQFF. The CDR3 DNA sequence: TGCGCCAGCAGTTGGACTAGCGGGAGTGATGAGCAGTTCTTC.

The chain combines TRBV30 with TRBJ1-1; tentative D call: TRBD1 (5 bases). This CDR3 comprises 14 residues. The V end lost 0 bases, the J end lost 3 bases, and 11 bases lay between the germline ends. The germline gives CDR1 GTSNPN, CDR2 SVGIG (reference sequence). CDR3 sequence: CAWSVGGDYTEAFF. The DNA of the CDR3 is TGTGCCTGGAGTGTAGGAGGGGACTACACTGAAGCTTTCTTT. The whole variable domain, remainder taken from reference TRBV30 and TRBJ1-1, is SQTIHQWPATLVQPVGSPLSLECTVEGTSNPNLYWYRQAAGRGLQLLFYSVGIGQISSEVPQNLSASRPQDRQFILSSKKLLLSDSGFYLCAWSVGGDYTEAFFGQGTRLTVV.

In this sample, this clonotype turned up a few times. The CDR3 here is CASSSPGGVSSYEQYF. The CDR3 bases are TGTGCCAGCAGCTCTCCGGGGGGCGTAAGCTCCTACGAGCAGTACTTC. The rearrangement joins TRBV11-2 to TRBJ2-7; perhaps TRBD2 as D (7 bases). The V end was cut by 4 bases, the J end by 0 bases, with 16 bases between. Germline CDR1 and CDR2: SGHAT and FQNNGV. The CDR3 has 16 residues. Full variable domain (outside the CDR3, taken from reference TRBV11-2 and TRBJ2-7): EAGVAQSPRYKIIEKRQSVAFWCNPISGHATLYWYQQILGQGPKLLIQFQNNGVVDDSQLPKDRFSAERLKGVDSTLKIQPAKLEDSAVYLCASSSPGGVSSYEQYFGPGTRLTVT.

This clonotype was picked up many times. DNA of the CDR3: TGCGCCAGCAGCCAAGATATAACACTTTCCTCCTATAATTCACCCCTCCACTTT. Protein: CASSQDITLSSYNSPLHF. The chain carries TRBV4-1 and TRBJ1-6; D is unclear. Per the germline V gene, CDR1 is MGHRA and CDR2 is YSYEKL. CDR3 length: 18 amino acids. V was shortened by 0 bases and J by 0 bases, with 12 bases between the two germline ends.

This clonotype was counted between two and nine times. The chain has TRBV5-1 and TRBJ2-4; the match to TRBD2 covers 8 bases. Germline V CDR1 and CDR2: SGHRS, YFSETQ. With V trimmed by 4 bases and J by 8 bases, 11 bases remained unmatched. The CDR3 is 15 residues long. CDR3 protein: CASSPGLAATDIQYF. The CDR3 DNA sequence: TGCGCCAGCAGCCCCGGACTAGCAGCAACTGACATTCAGTACTTC.

This clonotype was counted at least ten times. The junction and the germline gene differ at one end; a read error may be behind it. The genes are TRBV5-6 and TRBJ1-1; D is perhaps TRBD1 (5 bases). The CDR3 spans 11 residues. Per germline, CDR1 SGHDT and CDR2 YYEEEE. This CDR3 is CASSILGHILF. Written as DNA, the CDR3 is TGTGCCAGCTCAATCCTCGGACACATCCTCTTT. The full variable domain, rest sourced from reference TRBV5-6 and TRBJ1-1, is DAGVTQSPTHLIKTRGQQVTLRCSPKSGHDTVSWYQQALGQGPQFIFQYYEEEERQRGNFPDRFSGHQFPNYSSELNVNALLLGDSALYLCASSILGHILFGQGTRLTVV.

This clonotype was seen only a few times. The chain employs TRBV7-6 and TRBJ2-2, with 10 bases lining up with TRBD2. The V segment lost 1 base and the J segment 3 bases; nucleotides outside the gene matches: 5. The CDR3 runs to 17 residues. Germline V gene lookup returns CDR1 SGHVS and CDR2 FNYEAQ. In DNA, the CDR3 is TGTGCCAGCAGCTTAGGTCTAGCGGGAGTCTACACCGGGGAGCTGTTTTTT. Amino acid sequence: CASSLGLAGVYTGELFF.